A single T cell receptor (beta chain) is shown here with its context. As handled by the study authors: Reference gene primer amplification in the assay estimated nucleated cell counts. Clones were sequenced by immunoSEQ multiplex PCR, and TCRdb holds only the in-frame ones, with some missing. V, J and clone size reflect that table, while D and trimming were determined from the DNA. The sample consists of about 99,000 clones, over 70% of them appearing once. This CDR3 is built from 12 residues. V was trimmed by 5 bases and J by 7 bases, leaving 6 bases between them. Per the germline V gene, CDR1 is MDHEN and CDR2 is SYDVKM. This sample is part of a study of blood T cell repertoires in COVID-19. Across the study: PBMCs, B-cell-depleted T cells, or T cells were the source of the cDNA or gDNA that made up the material.

This receptor was taken from a man aged 45 to 65 with acute or convalescent COVID-19. This chain connects TRBV28 to TRBJ1-6; no definite D call. Sequencing used peripheral blood. Here the CDR3 DNA reads TGTGCCAGCAGTCTCAGAAATTCACCCCTCCACTTT. This codes for CASSLRNSPLHF.